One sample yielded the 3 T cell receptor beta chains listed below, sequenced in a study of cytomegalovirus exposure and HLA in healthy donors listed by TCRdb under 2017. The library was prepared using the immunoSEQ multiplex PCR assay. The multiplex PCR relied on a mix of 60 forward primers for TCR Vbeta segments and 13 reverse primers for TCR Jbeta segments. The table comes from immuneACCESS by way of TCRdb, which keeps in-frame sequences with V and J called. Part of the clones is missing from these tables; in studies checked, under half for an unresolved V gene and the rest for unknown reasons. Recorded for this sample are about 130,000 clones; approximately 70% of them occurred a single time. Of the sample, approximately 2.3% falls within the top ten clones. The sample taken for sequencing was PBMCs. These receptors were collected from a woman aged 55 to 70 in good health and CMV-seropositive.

Here the CDR3 reads CASSGGTHTEAFF. CDR3 DNA: TGTGCCAGCAGTGGGGGCACCCACACTGAAGCTTTCTTT. The chain combines TRBV6-1 with TRBJ1-1; possible D gene TRBD1, 5 bases. Germline values: CDR1 MNHNS, CDR2 SASEGT. V shed 4 bases and J shed 3 bases, with 9 bases lying between them. This CDR3 region has 13 residues.

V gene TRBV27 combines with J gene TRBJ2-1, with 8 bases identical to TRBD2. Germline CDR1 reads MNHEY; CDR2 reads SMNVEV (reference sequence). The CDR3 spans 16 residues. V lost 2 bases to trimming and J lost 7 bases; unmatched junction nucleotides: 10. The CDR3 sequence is CASSLRLAGGGNEQFF. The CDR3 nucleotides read TGTGCCAGCAGTTTACGGTTGGCGGGAGGTGGGAATGAGCAGTTCTTC.

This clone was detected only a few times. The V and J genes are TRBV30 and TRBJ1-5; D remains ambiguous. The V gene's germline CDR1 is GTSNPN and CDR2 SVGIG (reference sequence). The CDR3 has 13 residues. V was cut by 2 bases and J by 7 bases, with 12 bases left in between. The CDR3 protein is CAWSREAGQPQHF. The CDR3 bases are TGTGCCTGGAGTCGGGAGGCAGGCCAGCCCCAGCATTTT.